The rows below give T cell receptor beta chains drawn from one sample of a study of shared clonotypes between healthy human individuals. Clones were sequenced by immunoSEQ multiplex PCR, and TCRdb holds only the in-frame ones, with some missing. Of about 2.1 million clones in the sample, 80% to 95% were seen once. Sequenced material: naive CD8+ T cells from PBMCs. The receptors come from a young man in good health. Some clones in this sample may be carry-over from other donors' samples. Each CDR3 is given with its conserved first and last residue. The order of the fields is J gene, clone size, D gene, V gene, CDR3 DNA, CDR3 protein. The D gene is left open where the match is weak. Some rows mark clone size as missing; the rest say once, few, many or name a class of expanded clone.

TRBJ1-1 | few | - | TRBV29-1 | TGCAGCGTTGCTATAATGAACACTGAAGCTTTCTTT | CSVAIMNTEAFF
TRBJ2-2 | - | - | TRBV7-8 | TGTGCCAGCAGGGGCGAAATCGGGATCGTCACCGGGGAGCTGTTTTTT | CASRGEIGIVTGELFF
TRBJ2-1 | once | - | TRBV28 | TGTGCCAGCAGTTTGGAACCTCAGGAGCAGTTCTTC | CASSLEPQEQFF
TRBJ2-7 | - | - | TRBV29-1 | TGCAGCGTTGTCGGGTACGGGAGAATCGAGCAGTACTTC | CSVVGYGRIEQYF
TRBJ2-7 | - | - | TRBV11-2 | TGTGCCAGCAGCTTAGGGGGACGGGGGACCGACGAGCAGTACTTC | CASSLGGRGTDEQYF
TRBJ2-3 | - | - | TRBV7-9 | TGTGCCAGCAGTCTAGGGGCCGGGAGTGGAGATACGCAGTATTTT | CASSLGAGSGDTQYF
TRBJ2-3 | - | - | TRBV5-1 | TGCGCCAGCAGCTTTCGGGGGGCCAGGACAGGTACGCAGTATTTT | CASSFRGARTGTQYF
TRBJ1-5 | - | - | TRBV29-1 | TGCAGCGCTGACAGGCTTAATCAGCCCCAGCATTTT | CSADRLNQPQHF
TRBJ1-4 | - | - | TRBV6-5 | TGTGCCAGCAGTTACTTTTCCGGGTCCAATGAAAAACTGTTTTTT | CASSYFSGSNEKLFF
TRBJ1-4 | - | TRBD1 | TRBV12-5 | TGTGCTAGTGGTCCCGAACATCGGGACAGTCGTAGAGGTGAAAAACTGTTTTTT | CASGPEHRDSRRGEKLFF
TRBJ2-1 | - | TRBD1 | TRBV7-9 | TGTGCCAGCAGCTCGGGACAGGGGTATGAGCAGTTCTTC | CASSSGQGYEQFF
TRBJ2-5 | - | TRBD2 | TRBV11-3 | TGTGCCAGCAGCTTAGGTCCTAGCGGGAGTTTGCGAGAGACCCAGTACTTC | CASSLGPSGSLRETQYF
TRBJ2-4 | - | - | TRBV7-9 | TGTGCCAGCAGCTTAGGGTACATTCAGTACTTC | CASSLGYIQYF
TRBJ1-1 | - | TRBD1 | TRBV27 | TGTGCCAGCAGTTTCTTACCGGGACAGGAGCTGAACACTGAAGCTTTCTTT | CASSFLPGQELNTEAFF
TRBJ2-1 | - | - | TRBV9 | TGTGCCAGCAGCCCCCGACGGGTTGGTTACAATGAGCAGTTCTTC | CASSPRRVGYNEQFF
TRBJ2-3 | - | - | TRBV11-1 | TGTGCCAGCAGCTCGTGGGCTTCGCTAGCAGATACGCAGTATTTT | CASSSWASLADTQYF
TRBJ2-7 | - | - | TRBV7-9 | TGTGCCAGCAGCTTTCCGGGGAGTACCTACGAGCAGTACTTC | CASSFPGSTYEQYF
TRBJ2-3 | - | - | TRBV5-1 | TGCGCCAGCAGTGCCGGGACGCCAAGCACAGATACGCAGTATTTT | CASSAGTPSTDTQYF
TRBJ1-4 | - | - | TRBV6-1 | TGTGCCAGCAGTGAAACGGGTCCCCGGGGACTGTTTTTT | CASSETGPRGLFF
TRBJ2-1 | - | - | TRBV7-9 | TGTGCCACCTCAGGGAGCTCCTACAATGAGCAGTTCTTC | CATSGSSYNEQFF
TRBJ2-7 | - | - | TRBV6-1 | TGTGCCAGCAGTGGCCAAAAATCTCTGGGTTATCAGAGGAGAAGCTACGAGCAGTACTTC | CASSGQKSLGYQRRSYEQYF
TRBJ2-7 | - | - | TRBV28 | TGTGCCAGCAGTTTGATGGCCTACACTCCAGACGAGCAGTACTTC | CASSLMAYTPDEQYF
TRBJ2-1 | - | - | TRBV30 | TGTGCCGGGGAAGAGGGGGGATCGCGATGGAATGAGCAGTTCTTC | CAGEEGGSRWNEQFF
TRBJ2-6 | - | - | TRBV10-1 | TGCGCCAGCAGTGATGGACCGGAGCGACCCTCTGGGGCCAACGTCCTGACTTTC | CASSDGPERPSGANVLTF
TRBJ2-3 | - | TRBD2 | TRBV6-6 | TGTGCCAGCAACCCAGCGGGAGGGCCGGCAGATACGCAGTATTTT | CASNPAGGPADTQYF
TRBJ1-5 | - | TRBD1 | TRBV7-9 | TGTGCCAGCGGACCGACAGGGGCCAACAATCAGCCCCAGCATTTT | CASGPTGANNQPQHF
TRBJ2-3 | - | - | TRBV29-1 | TGCAGCGTTGAAGTTACCGGGCAGGGCCCAGATACGCAGTATTTT | CSVEVTGQGPDTQYF
TRBJ2-1 | - | - | TRBV13 | TGTGCCAGCAGCGGGGGACTGTCAGGATCAATCTTC | CASSGGLSGSIF
TRBJ2-7 | - | - | TRBV30 | TGTGCCTGCCAAAGACTAGGGCGCTACGAGCAGTACTTC | CACQRLGRYEQYF
TRBJ2-1 | - | - | TRBV27 | TGTGCCAGCAGTTTAGCAGGGAATGTGTTCTACAATGAGCAGTTCTTC | CASSLAGNVFYNEQFF
TRBJ2-2 | - | TRBD1 | TRBV28 | TGTGCCAGCAGCTCCCTGGCGGGACAGGTGTCCACCGGGGAGCTGTTTTTT | CASSSLAGQVSTGELFF
TRBJ1-4 | - | TRBD1 | TRBV4-1 | TGCGCCAGCAGCCAGGGGTGGGGACAGAATAATGAAAAACTGTTTTTT | CASSQGWGQNNEKLFF
TRBJ2-7 | - | - | TRBV6-1 | TGTGCCAGCAGTCAGGACAGTCATAGCTCCTACGAGCAGTACTTC | CASSQDSHSSYEQYF
TRBJ2-1 | - | - | TRBV5-6 | TGTGCCAGCAGCCGTAGGTCCAAGGAGCAGTTCTTC | CASSRRSKEQFF
TRBJ2-7 | - | TRBD1 | TRBV27 | TGTGCCAGCAGCCCTTCGAGGGGGCCGCTATCCTACGAGCAGTACTTC | CASSPSRGPLSYEQYF
TRBJ2-2 | once | TRBD1 | TRBV7-3 | TGTGCCAGCAGCCAAAGAGGACAGGGTGGATCAGCGGGGGAGCTGTTTTTT | CASSQRGQGGSAGELFF
TRBJ1-5 | few | - | TRBV28 | TGTGCCAGCAGTCGCCCTGGGCCGGGACACAAAAATCAGCCCCAGCATTTT | CASSRPGPGHKNQPQHF
TRBJ1-1 | - | - | TRBV7-9 | TGTGCCAGCAGCTTAGCGCAGAGCCTTTGGGGGGACACTGAAGCTTTCTTT | CASSLAQSLWGDTEAFF
TRBJ2-7 | - | TRBD2 | TRBV6-5 | TGTGCCAGCAGTAGTAGCGGGAGGGCCTCCGAGCAGTACTTC | CASSSSGRASEQYF
TRBJ1-1 | - | - | TRBV28 | TGTGCCACCTCCCTAGGCGATATTGAAGCTTTCTTT | CATSLGDIEAFF
TRBJ2-3 | - | - | TRBV10-3 | TGTGCCATCAGTGAGTTGCGGAACACAGATACGCAGTATTTT | CAISELRNTDTQYF
TRBJ2-7 | - | - | TRBV7-9 | TGTGCCAGCAGCTTATCCCATCCGGCCGAGCAGTACTTC | CASSLSHPAEQYF